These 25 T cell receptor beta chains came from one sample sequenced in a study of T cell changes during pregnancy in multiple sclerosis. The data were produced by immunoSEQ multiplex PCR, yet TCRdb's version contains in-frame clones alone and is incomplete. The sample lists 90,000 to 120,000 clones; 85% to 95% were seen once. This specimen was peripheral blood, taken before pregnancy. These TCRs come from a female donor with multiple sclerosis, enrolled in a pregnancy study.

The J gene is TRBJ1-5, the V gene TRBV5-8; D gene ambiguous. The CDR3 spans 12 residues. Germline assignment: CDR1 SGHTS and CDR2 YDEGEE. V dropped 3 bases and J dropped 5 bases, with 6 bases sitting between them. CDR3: CASSYPYQPQHF. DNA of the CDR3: TGTGCCAGCAGCTATCCATATCAGCCCCAGCATTTT.

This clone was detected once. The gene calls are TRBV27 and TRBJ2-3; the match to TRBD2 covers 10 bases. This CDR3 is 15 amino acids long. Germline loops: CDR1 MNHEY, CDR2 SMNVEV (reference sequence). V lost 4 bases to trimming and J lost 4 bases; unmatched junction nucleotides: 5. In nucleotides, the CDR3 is TGTGCCAGCAGTTCCCCTAGCGGGAGAGCAGATACGCAGTATTTT. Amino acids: CASSSPSGRADTQYF.

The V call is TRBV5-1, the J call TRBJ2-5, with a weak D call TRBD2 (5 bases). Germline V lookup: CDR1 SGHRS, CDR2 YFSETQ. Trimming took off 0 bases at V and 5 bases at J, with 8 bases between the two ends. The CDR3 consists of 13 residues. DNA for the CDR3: TGCGCCAGCAGCTTGGATAGCGACGAGACCCAGTACTTC. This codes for CASSLDSDETQYF.

This CDR3 is CASSRNTGSSQGGNEQFF. Here the CDR3 DNA reads TGCGCCAGCAGCCGTAACACGGGCTCTAGCCAGGGGGGTAATGAGCAGTTCTTC. The chain recombines TRBV4-1 with TRBJ2-1; D is possibly TRBD1 (7 bases). Germline CDR1 and CDR2: MGHRA and YSYEKL. V lost 4 bases, J lost 7 bases, and 26 bases lay in between. CDR3 size: 18 residues.

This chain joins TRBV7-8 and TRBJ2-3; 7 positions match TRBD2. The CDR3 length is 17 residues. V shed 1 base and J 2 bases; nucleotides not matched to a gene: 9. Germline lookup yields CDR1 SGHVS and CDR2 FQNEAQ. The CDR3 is CASSLGLGSGITDTQYF. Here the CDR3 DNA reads TGTGCCAGCAGCTTAGGGTTAGGGAGCGGGATCACAGATACGCAGTATTTT.

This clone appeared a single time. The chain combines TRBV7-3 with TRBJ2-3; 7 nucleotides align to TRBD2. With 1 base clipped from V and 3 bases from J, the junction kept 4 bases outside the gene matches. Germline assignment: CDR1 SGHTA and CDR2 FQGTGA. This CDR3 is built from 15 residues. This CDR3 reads CASSLRGGRTDTQYF. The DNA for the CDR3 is TGTGCCAGCAGCTTAAGGGGGGGAAGGACAGATACGCAGTATTTT.

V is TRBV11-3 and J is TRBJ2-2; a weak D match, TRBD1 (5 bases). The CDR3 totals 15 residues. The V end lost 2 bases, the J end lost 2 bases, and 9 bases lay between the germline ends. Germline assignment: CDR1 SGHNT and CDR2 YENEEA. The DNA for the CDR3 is TGTGCCAGCAGCTTACAGGGATTTAACACCGGGGAGCTGTTTTTT. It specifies CASSLQGFNTGELFF.

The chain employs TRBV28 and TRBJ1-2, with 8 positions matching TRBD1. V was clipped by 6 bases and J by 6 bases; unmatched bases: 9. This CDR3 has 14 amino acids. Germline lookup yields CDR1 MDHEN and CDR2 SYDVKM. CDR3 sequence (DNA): TGTGCCAGCAGGTACTCGGACAGGGAGGATGGCTACACCTTC. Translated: CASRYSDREDGYTF.

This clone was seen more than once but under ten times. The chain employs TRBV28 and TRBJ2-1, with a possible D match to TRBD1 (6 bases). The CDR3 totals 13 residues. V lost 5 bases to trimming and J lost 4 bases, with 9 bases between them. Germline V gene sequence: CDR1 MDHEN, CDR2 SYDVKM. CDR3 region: CASSRGQYNEQFF. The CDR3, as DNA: TGTGCCAGCAGTCGTGGACAGTACAATGAGCAGTTCTTC.

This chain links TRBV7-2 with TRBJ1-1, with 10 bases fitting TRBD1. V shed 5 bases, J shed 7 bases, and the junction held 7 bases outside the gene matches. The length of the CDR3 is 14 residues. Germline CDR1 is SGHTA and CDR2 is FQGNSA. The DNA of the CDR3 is TGTGCCAGCAGCCAACGGACAGGGGGAGTTGAAGCTTTCTTT. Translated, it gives CASSQRTGGVEAFF. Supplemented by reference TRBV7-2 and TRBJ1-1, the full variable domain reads GAGVSQSPSNKVTEKGKDVELRCDPISGHTALYWYRQSLGQGLEFLIYFQGNSAPDKSGLPSDRFSAERTGGSVSTLTIQRTQQEDSAVYLCASSQRTGGVEAFFGQGTRLTVV.

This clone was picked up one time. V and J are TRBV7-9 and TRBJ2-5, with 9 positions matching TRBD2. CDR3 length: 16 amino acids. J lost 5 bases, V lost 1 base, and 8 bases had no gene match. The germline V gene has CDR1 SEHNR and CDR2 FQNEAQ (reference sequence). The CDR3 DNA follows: TGTGCCAGCAGCTTAGGTCCTAGCGGGATGGAGGAGACCCAGTACTTC. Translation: CASSLGPSGMEETQYF.

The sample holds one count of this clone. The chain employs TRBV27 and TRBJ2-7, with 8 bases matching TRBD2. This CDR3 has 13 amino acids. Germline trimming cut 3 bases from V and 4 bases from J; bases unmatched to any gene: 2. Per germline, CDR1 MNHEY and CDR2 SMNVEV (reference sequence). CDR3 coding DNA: TGTGCCAGCAGTTTTACTAGCGGATACGAGCAGTACTTC. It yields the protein CASSFTSGYEQYF.

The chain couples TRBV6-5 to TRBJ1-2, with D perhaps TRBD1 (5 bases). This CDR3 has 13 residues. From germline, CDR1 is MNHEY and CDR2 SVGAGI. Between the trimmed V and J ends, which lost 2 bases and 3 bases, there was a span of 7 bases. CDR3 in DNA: TGTGCCAGCAGTTACGGAGGGGACTATGGCTACACCTTC. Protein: CASSYGGDYGYTF.

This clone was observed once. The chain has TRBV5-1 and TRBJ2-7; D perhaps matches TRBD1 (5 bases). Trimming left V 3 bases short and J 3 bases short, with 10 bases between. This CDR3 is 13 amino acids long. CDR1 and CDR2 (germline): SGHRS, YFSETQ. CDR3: CASSSRQSYEQYF. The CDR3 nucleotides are TGCGCCAGCAGCTCCCGACAGAGCTACGAGCAGTACTTC.

The CDR3: CASSSPGQGTETQYF. The CDR3 DNA reads TGTGCCAGCAGTTCCCCGGGACAGGGGACAGAGACCCAGTACTTC. The rearrangement uses TRBV28 and TRBJ2-5; 10 bases align to TRBD1. The germline V gene encodes CDR1 MDHEN and CDR2 SYDVKM. The CDR3 has 15 residues. The ends lost 4 bases at V and 4 bases at J; junction bases unmatched: 6.

CDR3 DNA: TGTGCCAGTAGTTCGGGGTCGACTGAAGCTTTCTTT. Translated, it gives CASSSGSTEAFF. The V and J genes are TRBV19 and TRBJ1-1, with unresolved D. Germline V gives CDR1 LNHDA, CDR2 SQIVND (reference sequence). This CDR3 region has 12 residues. The ends were cut back, 5 bases at V and 5 bases at J, with 9 bases in the middle. The full variable domain, in which reference TRBV19 and TRBJ1-1 provide the parts outside the CDR3, is DGGITQSPKYLFRKEGQNVTLSCEQNLNHDAMYWYRQDPGQGLRLIYYSQIVNDFQKGDIAEGYSVSREKKESFPLTVTSAQKNPTAFYLCASSSGSTEAFFGQGTRLTVV.

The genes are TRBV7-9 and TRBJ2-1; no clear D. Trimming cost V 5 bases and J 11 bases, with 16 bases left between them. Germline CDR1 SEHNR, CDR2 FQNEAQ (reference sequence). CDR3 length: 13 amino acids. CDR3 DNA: TGTGCCAGCAGCAATCCGAGGAACAAGAAGCAGTTCTTC. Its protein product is CASSNPRNKKQFF.

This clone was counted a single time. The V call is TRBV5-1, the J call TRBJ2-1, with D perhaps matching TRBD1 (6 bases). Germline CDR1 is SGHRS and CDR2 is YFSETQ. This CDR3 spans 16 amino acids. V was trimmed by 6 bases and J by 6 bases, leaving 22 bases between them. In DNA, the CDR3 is TGCGCCAGCACCCTGAGGGGGACCTCCACGGCCAATGAGCAGTTCTTC. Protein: CASTLRGTSTANEQFF. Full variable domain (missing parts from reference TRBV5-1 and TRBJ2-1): KAGVTQTPRYLIKTRGQQVTLSCSPISGHRSVSWYQQTPGQGLQFLFEYFSETQRNKGNFPGRFSGRQFSNSRSEMNVSTLELGDSALYLCASTLRGTSTANEQFFGPGTRLTVL.

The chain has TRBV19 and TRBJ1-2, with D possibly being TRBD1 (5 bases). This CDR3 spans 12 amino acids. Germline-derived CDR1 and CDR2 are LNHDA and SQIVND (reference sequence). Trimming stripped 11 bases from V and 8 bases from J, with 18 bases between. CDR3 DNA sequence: TGTGCCTCTCGGGACTCTCTTGGGGGCTACACCTTC. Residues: CASRDSLGGYTF.

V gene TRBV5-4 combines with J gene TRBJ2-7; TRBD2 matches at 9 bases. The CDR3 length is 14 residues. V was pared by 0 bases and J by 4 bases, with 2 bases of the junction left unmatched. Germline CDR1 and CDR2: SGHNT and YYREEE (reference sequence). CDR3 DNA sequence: TGTGCCAGCAGCTTGGGACTAGCGGAATACGAGCAGTACTTC. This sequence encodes CASSLGLAEYEQYF.

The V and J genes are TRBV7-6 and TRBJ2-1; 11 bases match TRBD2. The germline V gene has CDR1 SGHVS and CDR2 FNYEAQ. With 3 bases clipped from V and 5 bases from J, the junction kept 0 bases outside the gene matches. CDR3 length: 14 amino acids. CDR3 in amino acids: CASSFSGRDNEQFF. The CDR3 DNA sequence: TGTGCCAGCAGCTTTAGCGGGAGGGACAATGAGCAGTTCTTC. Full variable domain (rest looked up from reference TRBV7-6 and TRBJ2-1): GAGVSQSPRYKVTKRGQDVALRCDPISGHVSLYWYRQALGQGPEFLTYFNYEAQQDKSGLPNDRFSAERPEGSISTLTIQRTEQRDSAMYRCASSFSGRDNEQFFGPGTRLTVL.

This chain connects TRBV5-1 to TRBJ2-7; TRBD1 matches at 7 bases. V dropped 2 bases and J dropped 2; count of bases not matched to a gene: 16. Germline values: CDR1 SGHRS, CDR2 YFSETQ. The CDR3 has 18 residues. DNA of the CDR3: TGCGCCAGCAGCTTTAGTTCGGCATTGGGACAGACTCCCTACGAGCAGTACTTC. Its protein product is CASSFSSALGQTPYEQYF.

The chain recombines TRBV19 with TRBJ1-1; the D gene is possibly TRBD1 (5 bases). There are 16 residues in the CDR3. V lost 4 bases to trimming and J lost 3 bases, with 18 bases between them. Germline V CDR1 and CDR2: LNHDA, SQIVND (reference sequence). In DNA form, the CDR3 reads TGTGCCAGTAGTAGGTCAGGGAGGATTAGCGACACTGAAGCTTTCTTT. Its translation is CASSRSGRISDTEAFF.

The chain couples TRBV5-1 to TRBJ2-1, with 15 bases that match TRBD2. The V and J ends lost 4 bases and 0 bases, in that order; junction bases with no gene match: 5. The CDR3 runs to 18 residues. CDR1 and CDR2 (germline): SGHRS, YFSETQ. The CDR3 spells CASSTGLAGGFSYNEQFF. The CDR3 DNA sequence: TGCGCCAGCAGCACCGGACTAGCGGGAGGGTTCTCCTACAATGAGCAGTTCTTC.

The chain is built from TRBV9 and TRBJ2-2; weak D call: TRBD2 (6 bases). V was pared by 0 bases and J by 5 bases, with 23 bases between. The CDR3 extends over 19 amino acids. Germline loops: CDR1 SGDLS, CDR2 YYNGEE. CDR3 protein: CASSVDGLARRYITGELFF. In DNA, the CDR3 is TGTGCCAGCAGCGTAGATGGTCTAGCGAGAAGATACATTACCGGGGAGCTGTTTTTT. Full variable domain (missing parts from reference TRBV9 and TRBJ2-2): DSGVTQTPKHLITATGQRVTLRCSPRSGDLSVYWYQQSLDQGLQFLIQYYNGEERAKGNILERFSAQQFPDLHSELNLSSLELGDSALYFCASSVDGLARRYITGELFFGEGSRLTVL.